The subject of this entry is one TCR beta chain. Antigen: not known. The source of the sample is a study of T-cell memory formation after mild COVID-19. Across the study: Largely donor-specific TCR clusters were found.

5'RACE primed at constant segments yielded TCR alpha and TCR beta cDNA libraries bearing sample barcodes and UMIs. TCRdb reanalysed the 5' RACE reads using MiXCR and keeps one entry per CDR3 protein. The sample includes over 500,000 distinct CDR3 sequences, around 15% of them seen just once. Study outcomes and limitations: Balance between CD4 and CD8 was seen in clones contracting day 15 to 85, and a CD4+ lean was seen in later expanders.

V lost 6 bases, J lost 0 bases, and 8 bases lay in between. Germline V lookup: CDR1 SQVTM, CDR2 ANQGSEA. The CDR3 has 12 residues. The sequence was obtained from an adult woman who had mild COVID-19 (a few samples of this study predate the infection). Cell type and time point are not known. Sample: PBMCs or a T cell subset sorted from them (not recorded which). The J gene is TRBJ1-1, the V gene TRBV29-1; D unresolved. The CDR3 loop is CSVRAVNTEAFF. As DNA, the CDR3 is TGCAGCGTCCGGGCCGTGAACACTGAAGCTTTCTTT.